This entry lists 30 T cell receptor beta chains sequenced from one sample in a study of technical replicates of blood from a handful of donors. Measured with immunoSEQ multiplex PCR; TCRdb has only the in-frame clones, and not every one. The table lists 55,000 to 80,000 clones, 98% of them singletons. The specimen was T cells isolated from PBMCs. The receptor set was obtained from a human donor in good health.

The CDR3 sequence is CASSSEQRNSPLHF. CDR3 bases: TGTGCCAGCAGCTCCGAACAGCGGAATTCACCCCTCCACTTT. The chain couples TRBV7-3 to TRBJ1-6; D call uncertain. CDR3 length: 14 residues. V was trimmed by 4 bases and J by 7 bases, leaving 11 bases between them. The germline V gene encodes CDR1 SGHTA and CDR2 FQGTGA.

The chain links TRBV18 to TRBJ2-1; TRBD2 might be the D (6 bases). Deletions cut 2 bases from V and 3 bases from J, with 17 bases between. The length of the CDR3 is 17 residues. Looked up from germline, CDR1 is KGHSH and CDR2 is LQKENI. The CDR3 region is CASSPVVSSGSYNEQFF. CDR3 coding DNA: TGTGCCAGCTCACCAGTAGTAAGTAGCGGAAGCTACAATGAGCAGTTCTTC.

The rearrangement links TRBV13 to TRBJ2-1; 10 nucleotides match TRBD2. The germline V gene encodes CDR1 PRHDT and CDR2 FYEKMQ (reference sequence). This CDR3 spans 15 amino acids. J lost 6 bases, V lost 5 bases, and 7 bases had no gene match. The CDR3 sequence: CASSQLAGRGNEQFF. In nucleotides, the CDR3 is TGTGCCAGCAGCCAACTAGCGGGGAGGGGCAATGAGCAGTTCTTC. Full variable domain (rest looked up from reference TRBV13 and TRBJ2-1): AAGVIQSPRHLIKEKRETATLKCYPIPRHDTVYWYQQGPGQDPQFLISFYEKMQSDKGSIPDRFSAQQFSDYHSELNMSSLELGDSALYFCASSQLAGRGNEQFFGPGTRLTVL.

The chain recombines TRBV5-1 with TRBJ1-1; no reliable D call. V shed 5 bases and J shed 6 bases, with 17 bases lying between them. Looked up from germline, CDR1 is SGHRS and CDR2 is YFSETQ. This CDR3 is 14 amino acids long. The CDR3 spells CASRSWAQTAEAFF. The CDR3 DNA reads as TGCGCCAGCAGATCTTGGGCCCAGACCGCTGAAGCTTTCTTT.

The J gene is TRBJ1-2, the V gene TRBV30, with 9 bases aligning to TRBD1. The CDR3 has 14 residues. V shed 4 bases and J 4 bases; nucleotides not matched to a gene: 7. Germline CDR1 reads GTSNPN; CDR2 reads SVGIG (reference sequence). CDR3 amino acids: CAWTTGQGLYGYTF. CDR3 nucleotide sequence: TGTGCCTGGACTACGGGACAGGGACTCTATGGCTACACCTTC.

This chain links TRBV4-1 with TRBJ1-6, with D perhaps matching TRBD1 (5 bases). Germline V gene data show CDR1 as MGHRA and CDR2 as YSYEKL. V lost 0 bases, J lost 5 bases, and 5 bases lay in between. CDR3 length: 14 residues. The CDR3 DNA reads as TGCGCCAGCAGCCAAGACAGGGATAATTCACCCCTCCACTTT. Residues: CASSQDRDNSPLHF.

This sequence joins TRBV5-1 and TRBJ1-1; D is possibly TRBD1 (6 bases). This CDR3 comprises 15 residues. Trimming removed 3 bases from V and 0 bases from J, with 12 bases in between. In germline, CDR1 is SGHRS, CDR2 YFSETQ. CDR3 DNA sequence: TGCGCCAGCAGCTCCCTTGGGGGCCTGAACACTGAAGCTTTCTTT. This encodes CASSSLGGLNTEAFF.

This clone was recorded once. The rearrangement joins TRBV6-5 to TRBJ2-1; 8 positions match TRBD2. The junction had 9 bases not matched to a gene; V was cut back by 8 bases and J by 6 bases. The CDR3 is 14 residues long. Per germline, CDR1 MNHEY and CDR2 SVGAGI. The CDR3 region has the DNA TGTGCCAGCGCTGAGCGGGAGAGGGGCAATGAGCAGTTCTTC. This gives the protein CASAERERGNEQFF.

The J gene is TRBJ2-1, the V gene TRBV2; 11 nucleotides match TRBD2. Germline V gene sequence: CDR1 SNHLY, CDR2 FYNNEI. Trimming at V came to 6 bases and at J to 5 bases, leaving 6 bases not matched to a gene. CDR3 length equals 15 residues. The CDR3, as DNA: TGTGCCAGCAGGTTCGGGACTAGCGGTGACAATGAGCAGTTCTTC. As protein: CASRFGTSGDNEQFF.

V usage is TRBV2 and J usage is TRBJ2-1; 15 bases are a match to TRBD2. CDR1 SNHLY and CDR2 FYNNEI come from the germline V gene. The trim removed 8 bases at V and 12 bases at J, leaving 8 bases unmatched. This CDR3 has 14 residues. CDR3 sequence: CASRTSGGEVAQFF. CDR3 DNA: TGTGCCAGCCGGACTAGCGGGGGGGAAGTGGCGCAGTTCTTC.

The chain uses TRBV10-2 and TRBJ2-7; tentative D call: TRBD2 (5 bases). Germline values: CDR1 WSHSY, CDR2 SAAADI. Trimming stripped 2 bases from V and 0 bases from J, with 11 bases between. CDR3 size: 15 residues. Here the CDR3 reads CASSEERGSSYEQYF. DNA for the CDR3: TGCGCCAGCAGTGAGGAGAGAGGGAGCTCCTACGAGCAGTACTTC.

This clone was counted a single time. This chain's CDR3 is CASSLSGTGNTGELFF. In DNA form, the CDR3 reads TGCGCCAGCAGCCTATCCGGGACAGGGAACACCGGGGAGCTGTTTTTT. The chain has TRBV4-1 and TRBJ2-2; 8 bases fit TRBD1. Trimming cost V 4 bases and J 1 base; bases outside gene matches: 5. The length of the CDR3 is 16 residues. Germline lookup yields CDR1 MGHRA and CDR2 YSYEKL.

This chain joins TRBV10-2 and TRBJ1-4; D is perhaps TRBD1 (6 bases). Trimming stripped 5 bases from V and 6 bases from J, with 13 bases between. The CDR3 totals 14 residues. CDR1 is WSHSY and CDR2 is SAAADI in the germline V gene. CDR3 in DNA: TGCGCCAGCAGTCTACAGGGATATGATGAAAAACTGTTTTTT. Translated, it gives CASSLQGYDEKLFF.

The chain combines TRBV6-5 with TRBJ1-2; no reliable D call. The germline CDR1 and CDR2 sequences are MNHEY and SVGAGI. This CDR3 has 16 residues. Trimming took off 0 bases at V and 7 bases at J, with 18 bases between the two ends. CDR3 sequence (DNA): TGTGCCAGCAGTTACTCTCTCAGCCGACAACTGGCTGGCTACACCTTC. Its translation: CASSYSLSRQLAGYTF.

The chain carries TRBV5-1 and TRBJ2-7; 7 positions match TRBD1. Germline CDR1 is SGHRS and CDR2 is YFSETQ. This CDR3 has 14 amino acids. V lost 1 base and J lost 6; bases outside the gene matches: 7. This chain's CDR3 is CASSLLRGIGEQYF. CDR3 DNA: TGCGCCAGCAGCTTGCTCAGGGGGATCGGCGAGCAGTACTTC.

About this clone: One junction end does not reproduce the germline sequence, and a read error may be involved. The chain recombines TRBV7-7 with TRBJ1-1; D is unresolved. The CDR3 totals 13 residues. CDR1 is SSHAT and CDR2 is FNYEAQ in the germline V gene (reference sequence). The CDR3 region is CASSLERGTEAFF. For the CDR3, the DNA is TGTGCTAGCAGCCTCGAAAGAGGCACTGAAGCTTTCTTT.

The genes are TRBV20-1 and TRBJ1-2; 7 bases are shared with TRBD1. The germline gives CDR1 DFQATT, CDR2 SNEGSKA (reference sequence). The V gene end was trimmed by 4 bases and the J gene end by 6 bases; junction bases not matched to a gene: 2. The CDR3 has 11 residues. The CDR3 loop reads CSAIDRDGYTF. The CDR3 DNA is TGCAGTGCTATCGACAGGGATGGCTACACCTTC.

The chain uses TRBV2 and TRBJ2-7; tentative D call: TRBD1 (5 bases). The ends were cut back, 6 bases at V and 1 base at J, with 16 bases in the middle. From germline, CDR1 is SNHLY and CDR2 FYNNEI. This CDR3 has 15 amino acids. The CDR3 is CASSADSPLSYEQYF. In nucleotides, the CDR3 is TGTGCCAGCAGCGCTGACAGTCCTTTGTCCTACGAGCAGTACTTC.

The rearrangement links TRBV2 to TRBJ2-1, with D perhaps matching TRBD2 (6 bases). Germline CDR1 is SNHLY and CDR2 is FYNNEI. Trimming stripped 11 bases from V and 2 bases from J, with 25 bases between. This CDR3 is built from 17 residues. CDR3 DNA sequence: TGTGCCGGGGCAACTCAGGACTGGCGGGAAACCTACAATGAGCAGTTCTTC. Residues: CAGATQDWRETYNEQFF.

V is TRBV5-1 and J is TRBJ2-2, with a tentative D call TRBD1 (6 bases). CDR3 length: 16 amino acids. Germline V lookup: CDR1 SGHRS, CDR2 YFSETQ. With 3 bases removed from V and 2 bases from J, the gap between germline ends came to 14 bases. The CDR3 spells CASSYMAGVNTGELFF. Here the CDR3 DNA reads TGCGCCAGCAGCTACATGGCAGGGGTAAACACCGGGGAGCTGTTTTTT.

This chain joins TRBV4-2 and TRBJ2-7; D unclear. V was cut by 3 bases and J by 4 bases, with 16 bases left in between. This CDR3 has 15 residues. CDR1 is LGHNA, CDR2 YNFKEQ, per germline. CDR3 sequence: CASSQFIKQTYEQYF. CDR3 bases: TGTGCCAGCAGCCAGTTTATTAAACAGACATACGAGCAGTACTTC.

CDR3 loop: CASSPFNTDTQYF. The CDR3 region has the DNA TGTGCCAGCAGCCCATTTAACACGGATACGCAGTATTTT. This chain connects TRBV27 to TRBJ2-3, with D unclear. This CDR3 contains 13 residues. V was pared by 6 bases and J by 6 bases, with 13 bases between. Germline V gives CDR1 MNHEY, CDR2 SMNVEV (reference sequence).

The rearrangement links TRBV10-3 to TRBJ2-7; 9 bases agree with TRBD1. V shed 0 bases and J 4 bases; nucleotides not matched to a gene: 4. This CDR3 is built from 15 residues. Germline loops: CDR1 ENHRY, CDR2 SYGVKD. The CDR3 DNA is TGTGCCATCAGTGAGTCCGGGACAGGGTTTTACGAGCAGTACTTC. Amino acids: CAISESGTGFYEQYF.

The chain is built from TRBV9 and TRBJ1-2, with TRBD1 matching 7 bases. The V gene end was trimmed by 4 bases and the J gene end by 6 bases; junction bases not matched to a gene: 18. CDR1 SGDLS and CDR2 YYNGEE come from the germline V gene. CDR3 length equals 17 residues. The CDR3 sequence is CASSPTGQAGAVDGYTF. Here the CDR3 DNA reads TGTGCCAGCAGCCCTACCGGACAGGCCGGCGCAGTGGATGGCTACACCTTC.

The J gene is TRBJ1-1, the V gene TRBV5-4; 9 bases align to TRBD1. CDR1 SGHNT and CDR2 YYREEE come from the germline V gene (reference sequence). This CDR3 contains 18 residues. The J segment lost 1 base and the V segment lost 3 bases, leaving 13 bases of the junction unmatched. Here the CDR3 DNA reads TGTGCCAGCAGCTGGGCTGCCTCGGACAGGGGATCGAACACTGAAGCTTTCTTT. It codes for CASSWAASDRGSNTEAFF.

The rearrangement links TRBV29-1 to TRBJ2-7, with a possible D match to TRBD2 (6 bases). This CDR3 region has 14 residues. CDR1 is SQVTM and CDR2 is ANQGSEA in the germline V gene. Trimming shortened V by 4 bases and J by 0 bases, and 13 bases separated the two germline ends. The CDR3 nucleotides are TGCAGCGTTGTTTCGGCTAGCGACTCCTACGAGCAGTACTTC. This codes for CSVVSASDSYEQYF.

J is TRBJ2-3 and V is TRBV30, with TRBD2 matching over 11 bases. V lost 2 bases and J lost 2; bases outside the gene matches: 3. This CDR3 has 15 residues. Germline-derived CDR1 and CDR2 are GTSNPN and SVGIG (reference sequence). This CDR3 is CAWSRSGGATDTQYF. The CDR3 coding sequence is TGTGCCTGGAGTCGTAGCGGGGGGGCCACAGATACGCAGTATTTT. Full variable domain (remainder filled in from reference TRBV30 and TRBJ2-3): SQTIHQWPATLVQPVGSPLSLECTVEGTSNPNLYWYRQAAGRGLQLLFYSVGIGQISSEVPQNLSASRPQDRQFILSSKKLLLSDSGFYLCAWSRSGGATDTQYFGPGTRLTVL.

The CDR3: CASSESDWETQYF. The DNA of the CDR3 is TGTGCCAGCAGTGAATCGGACTGGGAGACCCAGTACTTC. V is TRBV6-1 and J is TRBJ2-5, with a tentative D call TRBD2 (5 bases). With 2 bases removed from V and 5 bases from J, the gap between germline ends came to 9 bases. The CDR3 extends over 13 amino acids. Per germline, CDR1 MNHNS and CDR2 SASEGT.

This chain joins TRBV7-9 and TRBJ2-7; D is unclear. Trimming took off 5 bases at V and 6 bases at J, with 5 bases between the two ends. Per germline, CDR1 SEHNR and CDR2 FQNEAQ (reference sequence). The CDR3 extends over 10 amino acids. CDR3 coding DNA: TGTGCCAGCAGCCCGTCCGAGCAGTACTTC. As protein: CASSPSEQYF.

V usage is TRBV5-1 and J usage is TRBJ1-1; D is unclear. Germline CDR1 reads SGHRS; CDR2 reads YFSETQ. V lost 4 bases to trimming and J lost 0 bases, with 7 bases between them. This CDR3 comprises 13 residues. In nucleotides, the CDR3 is TGCGCCAGCAGCCCGAGTCTGAACACTGAAGCTTTCTTT. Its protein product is CASSPSLNTEAFF.